The present entry profiles one TCR beta chain with its context. Antigen: not known. The data were taken from a study of cytomegalovirus exposure and HLA in healthy donors. Regarding the study as a whole: The Asian-associated ancestry cluster reportedly had fewer N-insertions than the approximately 610-donor mean in a later analysis. The analysis excluded some indistinguishable V segments, including TRBV6-2 and TRBV6-3.

CDR1 is SGHNT and CDR2 is YENEEA in the germline V gene. The CDR3 is made up of 16 amino acids. Trimming cost V 3 bases and J 4 bases; bases outside gene matches: 8. The PCR used 60 Vbeta and 13 Jbeta primers. This table comes from immunoSEQ multiplex PCR, and its TCRdb copy is limited to in-frame clones, with some not included. The table shows approximately 250,000 clones, with around 80% occurring only once. Sequencing used PBMCs. V usage is TRBV11-3 and J usage is TRBJ2-5; 10 nucleotides match TRBD2. The source is a boy between 10 and 17 years old in good health and CMV-seronegative. This CDR3 is CASSLGAGGPGETQYF. The DNA of the CDR3 is TGTGCCAGCAGCTTGGGAGCGGGGGGGCCCGGAGAGACCCAGTACTTC.